This T cell receptor (beta chain) was profiled in a study of blood T cell repertoires in COVID-19. On the study more broadly: Donors in the United States, Italy and Spain gave samples during acute or convalescent COVID-19. In each case, the material was cDNA or gDNA derived from T cells, B-cell-depleted T cells, or PBMCs.

Sequenced by immunoSEQ multiplex PCR; TCRdb stores in-frame clones only, minus some. This sample has 15,000 to 20,000 clones, with over 65% found just once. The CDR3 is made up of 15 amino acids. Germline CDR1 and CDR2: SGHNT and YYREEE (reference sequence). J lost 9 bases, V lost 3 bases, and 5 bases had no gene match. The receptor was isolated from a human donor in a cohort sampled during active COVID-19. Sequenced input: peripheral blood. This chain joins TRBV5-4 and TRBJ2-1, with 14 bases identical to TRBD2. CDR3 bases: TGTGCCAGCAGCTGGGGACTAGCGGGAGATGGTGAGCAGTTCTTC. This gives the protein CASSWGLAGDGEQFF.